The source of this TCR beta chain is a study of blood T cell repertoires in COVID-19. Study as a whole: T cells, B-cell-depleted T cells, or PBMCs supplied cDNA or gDNA.

The participants were between roughly 18 and 89 years old and came from some 25 US areas. In the original processing: Reference gene primer amplification yielded estimated nucleated cell counts. Method: immunoSEQ multiplex PCR; TCRdb's copy keeps in-frame clones and lacks some. The V and J calls and the clone size are those of that table, but D and trimming were determined from the DNA. This table holds some 210,000 clones, around 81% found once. The CDR3 contains 15 residues. Germline V gene lookup returns CDR1 MNHEY and CDR2 SVGAGI. Trimming removed 6 bases from V and 1 base from J, with 13 bases in between.

The chain carries TRBV6-5 and TRBJ2-1; perhaps TRBD1 as D (5 bases). The receptor comes from a man younger than 40 with acute COVID-19. The sequenced sample was PBMCs or T cells enriched from blood (not recorded which). CDR3 nucleotides: TGTGCCAGCAGCCATAGGGGTGTATCCTACAATGAGCAGTTCTTC. Its translation: CASSHRGVSYNEQFF.